This T cell receptor beta chain was sequenced in a study of blood T cell repertoires in COVID-19. The CDR3 runs to 16 residues. In germline, CDR1 is SGHNT, CDR2 YYREEE (reference sequence). Trimming at V came to 0 bases and at J to 4 bases, leaving 5 bases not matched to a gene. Data came from immunoSEQ multiplex PCR; TCRdb stores just in-frame clones and leaves some out. The table shows about 220,000 clones, with 84% occurring only once. J is TRBJ2-3 and V is TRBV5-4, with 10 bases fitting TRBD2. The sequence came from a woman aged 55-75 years who had recovered from COVID-19. Sequencing used peripheral blood. The DNA for the CDR3 is TGTGCCAGCAGCTTGGCTGCTAGCGGGGGCCCAGATACGCAGTATTTT. Its protein is CASSLAASGGPDTQYF.